The 32 T cell receptor beta chains in this list originate from one sample, sequenced in a study of OX40 agonist ivuxolimab in advanced cancers. Profiled with immunoSEQ multiplex PCR; TCRdb holds only in-frame clones, not every one. The sample holds tens of thousands of clones; about nine tenths are singletons and the top ten take approximately 0.3%. This specimen was CD4+ or CD8+ T cells sorted from blood, taken in a trial of the OX40 agonist ivuxolimab. These receptors were collected from an adult with an advanced solid tumor such as melanoma, head and neck, liver or kidney cancer.

The chain joins TRBV10-3 to TRBJ2-1, with unresolved D. V was shortened by 4 bases and J by 8 bases, with 6 bases between the two germline ends. The CDR3 extends over 11 amino acids. The germline V gene encodes CDR1 ENHRY and CDR2 SYGVKD. CDR3 nucleotide sequence: TGTGCCATCAGTGCGGGTTATGAGCAGTTCTTC. Translating it yields CAISAGYEQFF.

The table lists this clone with a few counts. V and J are TRBV6-1 and TRBJ1-1, with D possibly being TRBD1 (5 bases). Between the trimmed V and J ends, which lost 7 bases and 3 bases, there was a span of 12 bases. The V gene's germline CDR1 is MNHNS and CDR2 SASEGT. This CDR3 has 13 amino acids. Here the CDR3 reads CASIQGVHTEAFF. The CDR3, as DNA: TGTGCCAGCATACAAGGGGTCCACACTGAAGCTTTCTTT.

The chain combines TRBV7-2 with TRBJ1-6; 7 bases line up with TRBD1. Per the germline V gene, CDR1 is SGHTA and CDR2 is FQGNSA. The junction had 4 bases not matched to a gene; V was cut back by 3 bases and J by 8 bases. The length of the CDR3 is 14 residues. The CDR3: CASSLTGLDSPLHF. The CDR3 DNA reads as TGTGCCAGCAGCTTGACAGGGTTGGATTCACCCCTCCACTTT. The full variable domain, its missing parts supplied by reference TRBV7-2 and TRBJ1-6, is GAGVSQSPSNKVTEKGKDVELRCDPISGHTALYWYRQSLGQGLEFLIYFQGNSAPDKSGLPSDRFSAERTGGSVSTLTIQRTQQEDSAVYLCASSLTGLDSPLHFGNGTRLTVT.

This chain connects TRBV4-2 to TRBJ1-5; maybe TRBD1 (6 bases). V lost 2 bases to trimming and J lost 3 bases, with 11 bases between them. The CDR3 is 15 amino acids. Germline lookup yields CDR1 LGHNA and CDR2 YNFKEQ. The CDR3 is CASSQSGGPNQPQHF. The DNA of the CDR3 is TGTGCCAGCAGCCAAAGTGGGGGGCCCAATCAGCCCCAGCATTTT.

The CDR3 region has the DNA TGTGCCAGCAGAGAACAGGGGACCATCGGGGAGCTGTTTTTT. It codes for CASREQGTIGELFF. The gene calls are TRBV2 and TRBJ2-2; 7 bases fit TRBD1. Per the germline V gene, CDR1 is SNHLY and CDR2 is FYNNEI. V trimming: 6 bases; J trimming: 7 bases; junction bases outside the gene matches: 8. CDR3 size: 14 residues.

The rearrangement uses TRBV7-6 and TRBJ2-7, with a tentative D call TRBD2 (6 bases). This CDR3 comprises 13 residues. The germline V gene encodes CDR1 SGHVS and CDR2 FNYEAQ. Trimming took 0 bases from V and 3 from J, leaving 6 bases between them. Here the CDR3 DNA reads TGTGCCAGCAGCTTAGCGGGACTCTACGAGCAGTACTTC. Translating it yields CASSLAGLYEQYF.

The CDR3 DNA reads TGTGCCAGCATTACAGGGGGCGTTGGGGCCAACGTCCTGACTTTC. Translating gives CASITGGVGANVLTF. The rearrangement links TRBV6-1 to TRBJ2-6; 9 bases match TRBD1. In germline, CDR1 is MNHNS, CDR2 SASEGT. J lost 3 bases, V lost 7 bases, and 4 bases had no gene match. There are 15 residues in the CDR3.

V and J are TRBV10-2 and TRBJ1-2; D is ambiguous. Trimming took off 7 bases at V and 5 bases at J, with 20 bases between the two ends. The germline gives CDR1 WSHSY, CDR2 SAAADI. The CDR3 consists of 15 residues. CDR3 loop: CASTQAVRTGYGYTF. The DNA of the CDR3 is TGCGCCAGCACCCAAGCAGTCCGGACTGGTTATGGCTACACCTTC.

This clone was seen just once. V is TRBV28 and J is TRBJ1-3, with D uncertain. Germline-derived CDR1 and CDR2 are MDHEN and SYDVKM. The CDR3 runs 15 residues. V lost 3 bases and J lost 9, with 18 bases in between. As DNA, the CDR3 is TGTGCCAGCAGTTTGAATCCCGACATGCGGGGCACCATATATTTT. Its protein is CASSLNPDMRGTIYF.

This clone has just one count. The chain is built from TRBV6-1 and TRBJ2-7; D is uncertain. This CDR3 spans 14 amino acids. The ends were cut back, 5 bases at V and 4 bases at J, with 15 bases in the middle. Germline CDR1 and CDR2: MNHNS and SASEGT. CDR3 coding DNA: TGTGCCAGCAGTACTGTCCATGCATTGTACGAGCAGTACTTC. Amino acid sequence: CASSTVHALYEQYF.

To note about this clone: An end of the junction differs from the germline gene, which may be a read error. The chain recombines TRBV6-5 with TRBJ1-2; D may be TRBD1 (6 bases). The CDR3 spans 11 residues. In germline, CDR1 is MNHEY, CDR2 SVGAGI. The CDR3 here is CASSEGGQGHF. The CDR3 bases are TGTGCCAGCAGTGAAGGAGGTCAGGGACACTTC.

The chain employs TRBV5-4 and TRBJ2-3; 12 bases map to TRBD2. Germline trimming cut 2 bases from V and 0 bases from J; bases unmatched to any gene: 4. The CDR3 runs to 17 residues. Germline-derived CDR1 and CDR2 are SGHNT and YYREEE (reference sequence). In nucleotides, the CDR3 is TGTGCCAGCAGCTTACGACTAGCGGGGGATAGCACAGATACGCAGTATTTT. Protein: CASSLRLAGDSTDTQYF.

The chain uses TRBV21-1 and TRBJ2-7; TRBD2 is the table's D call, not checked against the DNA. TRBV21-1 is a recognized pseudogene. This CDR3 spans 17 amino acids. In DNA, the CDR3 is TGTGCCAGCAGCTCCCTAAAGGCGGGGAGAGGTTCCTACGAGCAGTACTTC. Translation gives CASSSLKAGRGSYEQYF.

The V call is TRBV30, the J call TRBJ2-2; D call uncertain. Germline-derived CDR1 and CDR2 are GTSNPN and SVGIG (reference sequence). CDR3 length equals 13 residues. V dropped 0 bases and J dropped 2 bases, with 4 bases sitting between them. The CDR3 DNA sequence: TGTGCCTGGAGTGTACGAAACACCGGGGAGCTGTTTTTT. Its protein product is CAWSVRNTGELFF.

V gene TRBV2 combines with J gene TRBJ2-4, with TRBD1 matching over 7 bases. This CDR3 spans 16 amino acids. V was pared by 4 bases and J by 2 bases, with 8 bases of the junction left unmatched. Germline V CDR1 and CDR2: SNHLY, FYNNEI. The CDR3 DNA sequence: TGTGCCAGCAGTGTCACACAGGGGTTAACCAAAAACATTCAGTACTTC. Amino acids: CASSVTQGLTKNIQYF.

V gene TRBV11-1 combines with J gene TRBJ2-2, with 8 bases aligning to TRBD1. Germline V gene sequence: CDR1 SGHAT, CDR2 FQDESV (reference sequence). The CDR3 runs 14 residues. With V trimmed by 5 bases and J by 7 bases, 6 bases remained unmatched. The chain's CDR3 is CASSTRTGIGELFF. The CDR3 region has the DNA TGTGCCAGCAGCACCAGGACAGGGATCGGGGAGCTGTTTTTT.

V usage is TRBV6-6 and J usage is TRBJ1-2; tentatively, D is TRBD1 (5 bases). CDR1 is MNHNY and CDR2 is SVGAGI in the germline V gene (reference sequence). V lost 6 bases and J 4 bases, leaving 15 bases between the germline ends. CDR3 length: 14 residues. DNA for the CDR3: TGTGCCAGCAGATCGAGGGGCCTTACCTATGGCTACACCTTC. Amino acids: CASRSRGLTYGYTF.

This clone has only one observation. V and J are TRBV15 and TRBJ1-4; 10 bases line up with TRBD1. The trim removed 2 bases at V and 7 bases at J, leaving 4 bases unmatched. This CDR3 has 15 amino acids. Per germline, CDR1 LNHNV and CDR2 YYDKDF (reference sequence). This chain's CDR3 is CATSRMTGGGEKLFF. As DNA, the CDR3 is TGTGCCACCAGCAGAATGACAGGGGGCGGTGAAAAACTGTTTTTT.

This clone was observed a handful of times. The chain has TRBV18 and TRBJ1-1, with TRBD1 matching 7 bases. J lost 5 bases, V lost 4 bases, and 4 bases had no gene match. Per germline, CDR1 KGHSH and CDR2 LQKENI. CDR3 length equals 13 residues. In DNA, the CDR3 is TGTGCCAGCTCACGCAGGGGGTCTACTGAAGCTTTCTTT. Translation gives CASSRRGSTEAFF.

The sample holds a few counts of this clone. The rearrangement uses TRBV7-2 and TRBJ2-7; possible D gene TRBD2, 5 bases. Trimming stripped 4 bases from V and 1 base from J, with 11 bases between. From germline, CDR1 is SGHTA and CDR2 FQGNSA. This CDR3 has 14 amino acids. The CDR3: CASSSDGISYEQYF. CDR3 coding DNA: TGTGCCAGCAGCTCGGACGGGATTTCCTACGAGCAGTACTTC.

V usage is TRBV5-1 and J usage is TRBJ2-5; 10 bases are a match to TRBD1. Per germline, CDR1 SGHRS and CDR2 YFSETQ. The CDR3 covers 15 residues. V dropped 0 bases and J dropped 4; count of bases not matched to a gene: 3. The CDR3 DNA is TGCGCCAGCAGCTTGGGGGGGACAGGGGCAGAGACCCAGTACTTC. It yields the protein CASSLGGTGAETQYF.

CDR3 region: CASSSGQNMNTEAFF. CDR3 coding DNA: TGTGCCAGCAGCTCGGGACAGAACATGAACACTGAAGCTTTCTTT. The chain couples TRBV5-5 to TRBJ1-1, with 7 bases identical to TRBD1. The V segment lost 3 bases and the J segment 0 bases; nucleotides outside the gene matches: 5. Germline CDR1 and CDR2: SGHKS and YYEKEE (reference sequence). This CDR3 comprises 15 residues.

V usage is TRBV19 and J usage is TRBJ1-5; D uncertain. Germline CDR1 and CDR2: LNHDA and SQIVND (reference sequence). The V end lost 7 bases, the J end lost 0 bases, and 13 bases lay between the germline ends. There are 15 residues in the CDR3. CDR3 sequence (DNA): TGTGCCAGTACCCCGGAGAGGGTTAGCAATCAGCCCCAGCATTTT. Protein: CASTPERVSNQPQHF.

This clone showed up just a few times. The junction departs from the called germline gene at one end, perhaps through a read error. The CDR3 nucleotides are TGTGCCAGCAGTTTTCGGACAGGCAAAGACTTC. As protein: CASSFRTGKDF. The chain links TRBV2 to TRBJ2-7; 7 positions match TRBD1. CDR3 length: 11 residues. Germline values: CDR1 SNHLY, CDR2 FYNNEI. Combining the CDR3 with reference TRBV2 and TRBJ2-7 gives the whole variable domain EPEVTQTPSHQVTQMGQEVILRCVPISNHLYFYWYRQILGQKVEFLVSFYNNEISEKSEIFDDQFSVERPDGSNFTLKIRSTKLEDSAMYFCASSFRTGKDFGPGTRLTVT.

The chain employs TRBV11-2 and TRBJ1-5; D uncertain. V lost 4 bases and J lost 2, with 12 bases in between. The CDR3 has 15 amino acids. The germline gives CDR1 SGHAT, CDR2 FQNNGV. Here the CDR3 DNA reads TGTGCCAGCAGCTCAGGAAGTAGGGGCAATCAGCCCCAGCATTTT. Its translation: CASSSGSRGNQPQHF.

The chain carries TRBV11-2 and TRBJ1-4; 7 bases match TRBD1. Per the germline V gene, CDR1 is SGHAT and CDR2 is FQNNGV. After removal of 5 bases from V and 8 bases from J, the junction contained 11 bases not matched to a gene. This CDR3 comprises 15 residues. CDR3: CASSPQTGLREKLFF. The CDR3 nucleotides are TGTGCCAGCAGCCCCCAGACAGGGTTAAGAGAAAAACTGTTTTTT.

This chain connects TRBV4-2 to TRBJ2-3; TRBD2 matches at 8 bases. Germline V gives CDR1 LGHNA, CDR2 YNFKEQ. V shed 1 base and J 6 bases; nucleotides not matched to a gene: 9. The CDR3 has 16 residues. CDR3 amino acids: CASSQASGGSTDTQYF. CDR3 nucleotides: TGTGCCAGCAGCCAAGCCAGCGGGGGTTCCACGGATACGCAGTATTTT.

The rearrangement links TRBV7-9 to TRBJ2-1; TRBD2 matches 8 bases. The CDR3 length is 14 residues. The germline gives CDR1 SEHNR, CDR2 FQNEAQ (reference sequence). V trimming: 6 bases; J trimming: 8 bases; junction bases outside the gene matches: 9. Written as DNA, the CDR3 is TGTGCCAGCAGAGTCGGGGGGGCCGAATATGAGCAGTTCTTC. It codes for CASRVGGAEYEQFF.

The chain carries TRBV29-1 and TRBJ1-2; 10 bases agree with TRBD1. The CDR3 has 16 amino acids. J lost 2 bases, V lost 4 bases, and 10 bases had no gene match. Looked up from germline, CDR1 is SQVTM and CDR2 is ANQGSEA. CDR3 in DNA: TGCAGCGTTGTAGGGGACAGGGGTCCGACGAACTATGGCTACACCTTC. This codes for CSVVGDRGPTNYGYTF.

This sequence joins TRBV19 and TRBJ1-4; D is unclear. The CDR3 sequence is 14 residues long. Germline assignment: CDR1 LNHDA and CDR2 SQIVND (reference sequence). V lost 1 base, J lost 10 bases, and 13 bases lay in between. The CDR3 spells CASSIVVREGKLFF. The DNA for the CDR3 is TGTGCCAGTAGTATAGTGGTCAGAGAAGGAAAACTGTTTTTT.

The chain couples TRBV30 to TRBJ1-3; the D gene is possibly TRBD1 (5 bases). The V gene's germline CDR1 is GTSNPN and CDR2 SVGIG (reference sequence). The CDR3 extends over 17 amino acids. V dropped 0 bases and J dropped 4 bases, with 19 bases sitting between them. The CDR3 loop is CAWSVKEGRMRGNTIYF. Here the CDR3 DNA reads TGTGCCTGGAGTGTAAAGGAGGGGAGAATGAGGGGAAACACCATATATTTT.

The sample holds many counts of this clone. This CDR3 reads CASRGRSYEQYF. The CDR3 nucleotides read TGTGCCAGCAGGGGGCGTTCCTACGAGCAGTACTTC. The chain carries TRBV6-5 and TRBJ2-7; TRBD1 is a possible D gene (5 bases). CDR1 and CDR2 from the germline V gene are MNHEY and SVGAGI. This CDR3 has 12 residues. Trimming removed 6 bases at V and 1 base at J, with 7 bases between.